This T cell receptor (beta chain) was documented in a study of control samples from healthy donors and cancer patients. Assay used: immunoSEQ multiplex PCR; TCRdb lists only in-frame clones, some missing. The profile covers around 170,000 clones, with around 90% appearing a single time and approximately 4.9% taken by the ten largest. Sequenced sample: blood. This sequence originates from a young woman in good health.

The CDR3 sequence: CASVRSSTDTQYF. CDR3 coding DNA: TGTGCCAGCGTGAGGTCTAGCACAGATACGCAGTATTTT. The chain uses TRBV2 and TRBJ2-3; D is undetermined. Between the trimmed V and J ends, which lost 8 bases and 0 bases, there was a span of 9 bases. Germline loops: CDR1 SNHLY, CDR2 FYNNEI. The CDR3 length is 13 residues.